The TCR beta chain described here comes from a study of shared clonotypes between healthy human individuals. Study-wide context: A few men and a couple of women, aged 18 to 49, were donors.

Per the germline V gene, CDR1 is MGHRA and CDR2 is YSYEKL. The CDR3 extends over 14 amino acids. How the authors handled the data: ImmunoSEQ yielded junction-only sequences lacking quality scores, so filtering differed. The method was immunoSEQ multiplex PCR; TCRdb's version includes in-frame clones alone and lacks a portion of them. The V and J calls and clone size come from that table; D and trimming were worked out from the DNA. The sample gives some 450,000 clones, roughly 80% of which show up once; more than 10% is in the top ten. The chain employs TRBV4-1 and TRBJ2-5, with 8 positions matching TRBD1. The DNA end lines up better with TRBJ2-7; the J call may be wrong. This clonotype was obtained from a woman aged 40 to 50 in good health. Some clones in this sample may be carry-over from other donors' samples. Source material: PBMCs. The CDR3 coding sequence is TGCGCCAGCAGCCACCGGGACAGGTCCTACGAGCAGTACTTC. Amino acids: CASSHRDRSYEQYF.